The T cell receptor (beta chain) described here comes from a study of OX40 agonist ivuxolimab in advanced cancers. Study-level points and caveats: CD4+ and CD8+ blood T cells expanded clonally by week 6 at 0.1 to 3.0 mg/kg.

Baseline, cycle 4 day 1, and cycle 7 day 1 were the blood sampling points. Produced via immunoSEQ multiplex PCR; TCRdb's table is partial and in-frame only. The repertoire holds about 26,000 clones, 70% to 90% seen once, with approximately 20% in the top ten. As to this clone: As yet, its antigen is unknown.

The CDR3 spans 17 residues. Germline values: CDR1 SEHNR, CDR2 FQNEAQ (reference sequence). V lost 5 bases to trimming and J lost 3 bases; unmatched junction nucleotides: 16. The sequence was obtained from an adult with an advanced solid tumor such as melanoma, head and neck, liver or kidney cancer. Specimen: CD4+ or CD8+ T cells sorted from blood, collected in a trial of the OX40 agonist ivuxolimab. This chain joins TRBV7-9 and TRBJ2-7, with TRBD2 matching over 7 bases. The CDR3: CASSPNLLAPSYYEQYF. The CDR3, as DNA: TGTGCCAGCAGCCCTAACCTACTAGCGCCTTCCTACTACGAGCAGTACTTC.